The T cell receptor (beta chain) under discussion was sequenced for a study of cytomegalovirus exposure and HLA in healthy donors (dated by TCRdb to the late 2010s). With respect to the entire study: According to a later analysis, one platform produced both the 120 validation repertoires and the 666 repertoires of the first cohort. The study was designed to test whether signatures of past pathogen exposure could be identified by cataloging public T cell receptors. In addition to the first cohort of approximately 650 subjects, a separate validation cohort of 130 or so different subjects was used. To predict cytomegalovirus infection status, the study combined high-throughput TCR immunosequencing, statistical association of individual TCRs with disease status, and machine learning.

The germline V gene gives CDR1 as SNHLY and CDR2 as FYNNEI. The CDR3, from cysteine to phenylalanine, totals 15 residues. The sequence is cut down to CDR3 DNA, 45 bases in frame from base 1. Clipping removes 2 bases from V and 4 bases from J, with 4 as the unmatched junction base count. A remark on this clone: It has no known antigen specificity. The sample holds no much larger clone one base away, and base qualities are not on file.

The method was the immunoSEQ multiplex PCR assay. Processing in the source paper ran as follows. A statistical classification framework was built to diagnose cytomegalovirus status from the catalog of TCR beta chain sequences. Entries here come from immuneACCESS through TCRdb and include only in-frame sequences with V and J called. Some clones fail to appear in such tables; in the studies checked, an unresolved V gene covers under half of the shortfall, and the cause of the remainder is unknown. V and J calls and clone size are as listed in that table; D and trimming were resolved from the DNA. Here the sample has around 150,000 clones; roughly 91% occur a single time. The ten largest clonotypes hold 4% to 4.5% of the sample. The paper as a whole reports these results and caveats: All 120 or so repertoires were used to score co-occurrence in the validation cohort in a later analysis, because that analysis had no HLA typing for the cohort. Most TCR sequences were seen in very few donors, while some public TCRs were found in many individuals. The authors suggested that the approach could potentially be generalized to other disease states and immunological phenotypes. Of the cluster scores, about 94% were above 0 in a later analysis, which found that TCRs clustered in the first cohort also tended to co-occur in the roughly 130 validation repertoires. The study gave a list of around 170 TCR beta chains associated with cytomegalovirus. The classifier was reported to diagnose cytomegalovirus status with high specificity and sensitivity in both the original cohort and the validation cohort. A few of the identified cytomegalovirus-associated TCR beta chains were confirmed in vitro to be specific for cytomegalovirus antigens.

Separate from the approximately 700-subject first cohort, the validation cohort of more than 90 subjects was the group to which the donors belonged. The sequenced material came from PBMCs. The sequence was obtained from a man in his late teens or twenties in good health and CMV-seropositive. The V gene is TRBV2 and the J gene is TRBJ2-5; 10 central nucleotides agree with TRBD1. The CDR3 amino acid sequence is: CASSELTGGAETQYF. The DNA sequence follows: TGTGCCAGCAGTGAATTGACAGGGGGCGCAGAGACCCAGTACTTC.